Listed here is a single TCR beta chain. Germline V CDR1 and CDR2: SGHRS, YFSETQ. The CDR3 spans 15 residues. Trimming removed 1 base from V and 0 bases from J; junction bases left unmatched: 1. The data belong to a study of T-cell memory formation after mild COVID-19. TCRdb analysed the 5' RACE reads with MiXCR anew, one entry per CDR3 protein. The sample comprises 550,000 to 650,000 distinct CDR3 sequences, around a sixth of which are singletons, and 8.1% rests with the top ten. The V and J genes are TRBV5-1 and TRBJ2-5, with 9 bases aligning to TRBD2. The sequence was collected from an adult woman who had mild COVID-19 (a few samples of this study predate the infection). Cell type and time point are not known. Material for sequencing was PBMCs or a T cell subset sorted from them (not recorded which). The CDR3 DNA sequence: TGCGCCAGCAGCTTGCAGCGGGGGGACCAAGAGACCCAGTACTTC. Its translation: CASSLQRGDQETQYF.